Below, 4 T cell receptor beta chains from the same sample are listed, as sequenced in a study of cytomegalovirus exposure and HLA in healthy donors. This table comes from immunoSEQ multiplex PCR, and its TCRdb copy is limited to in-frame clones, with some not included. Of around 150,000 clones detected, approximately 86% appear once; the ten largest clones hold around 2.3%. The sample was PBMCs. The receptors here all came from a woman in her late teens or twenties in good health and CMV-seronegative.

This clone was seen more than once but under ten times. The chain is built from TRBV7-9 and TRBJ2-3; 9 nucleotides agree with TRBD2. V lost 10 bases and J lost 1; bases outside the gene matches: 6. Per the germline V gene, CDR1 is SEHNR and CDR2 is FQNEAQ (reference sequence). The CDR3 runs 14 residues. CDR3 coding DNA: TGTGCCACCGGGACTAGCTCAGGCACAGATACGCAGTATTTT. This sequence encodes CATGTSSGTDTQYF.

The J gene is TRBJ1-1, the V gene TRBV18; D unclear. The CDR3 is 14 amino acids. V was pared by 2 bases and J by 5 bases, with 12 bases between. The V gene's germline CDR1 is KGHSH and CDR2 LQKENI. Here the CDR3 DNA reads TGTGCCAGCTCACCAAGGAGCGACGTTACTGAAGCTTTCTTT. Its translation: CASSPRSDVTEAFF. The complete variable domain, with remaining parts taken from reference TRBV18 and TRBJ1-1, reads NAGVMQNPRHLVRRRGQEARLRCSPMKGHSHVYWYRQLPEEGLKFMVYLQKENIIDESGMPKERFSAEFPKEGPSILRIQQVVRGDSAAYFCASSPRSDVTEAFFGQGTRLTVV.

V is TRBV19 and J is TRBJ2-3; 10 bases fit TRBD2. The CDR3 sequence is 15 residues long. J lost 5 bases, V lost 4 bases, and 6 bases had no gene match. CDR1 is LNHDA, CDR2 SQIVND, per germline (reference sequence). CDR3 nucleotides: TGTGCCAGTAGTAACGGAGCGGGAGGGGGAGATACGCAGTATTTT. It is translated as CASSNGAGGGDTQYF.

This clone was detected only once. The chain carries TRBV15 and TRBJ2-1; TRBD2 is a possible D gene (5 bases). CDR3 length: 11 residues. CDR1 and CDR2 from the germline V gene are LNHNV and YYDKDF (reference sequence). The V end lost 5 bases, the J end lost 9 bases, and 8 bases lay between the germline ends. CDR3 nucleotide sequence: TGTGCCACCAGCGGGGAGCTTGAGCAGTTCTTC. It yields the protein CATSGELEQFF.